This T cell receptor (beta chain) was profiled in a study of regulatory T cells in long-lasting Graves disease. Study at large: It was over 5 years of antithyroid drugs, with positive TSH receptor antibodies, that meant persistent Graves' disease. The study, taken as a whole, reports: It was possible that the small sample size reduced accuracy.

In the case of this clonotype: Its antigen is undetermined.

Arm-PCR with iRepertoire HTBI primers amplified the CDR3 regions for these TCR beta libraries. Via MiXCR, TCRdb re-called the multiplex PCR reads, giving one row per CDR3 protein. Of around 340,000 distinct CDR3 sequences detected, about 18% appear once; the ten largest clones hold 25% to 30%. The time point is: persistent/refractory GD, antithyroid drugs over 5 years with positive TRAb. RNA extracted from PBMCs served as the sequencing template. Doctors identified Graves' disease using the American Thyroid Association guidelines. Sequenced here: peripheral blood mononuclear cells (PBMCs), sampled when the disease was refractory, from a patient treated with antithyroid drugs. This clonotype originated in a female donor with Graves disease.

This CDR3 is CASSPEVEQYF. The CDR3 DNA reads TGTGCCAGCTCACCGGAAGTCGAGCAGTACTTC. The chain carries TRBV18 and TRBJ2-7; D call uncertain. V lost 3 bases and J 6 bases, leaving 6 bases between the germline ends. Per germline, CDR1 KGHSH and CDR2 LQKENI. The length of the CDR3 is 11 residues.